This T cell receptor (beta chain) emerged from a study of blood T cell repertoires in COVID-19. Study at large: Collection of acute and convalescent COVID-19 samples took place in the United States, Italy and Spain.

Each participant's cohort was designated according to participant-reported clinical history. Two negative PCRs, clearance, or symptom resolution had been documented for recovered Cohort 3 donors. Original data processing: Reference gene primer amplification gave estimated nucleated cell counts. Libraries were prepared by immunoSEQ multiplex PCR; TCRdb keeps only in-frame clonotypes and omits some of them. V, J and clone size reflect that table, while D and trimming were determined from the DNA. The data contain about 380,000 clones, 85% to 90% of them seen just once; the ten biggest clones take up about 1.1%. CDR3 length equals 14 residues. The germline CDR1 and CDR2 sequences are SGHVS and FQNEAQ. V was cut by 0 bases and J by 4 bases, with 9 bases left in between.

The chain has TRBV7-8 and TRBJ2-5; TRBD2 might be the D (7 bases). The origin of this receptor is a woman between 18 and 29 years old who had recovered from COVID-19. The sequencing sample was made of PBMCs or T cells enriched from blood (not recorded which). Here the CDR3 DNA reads TGTGCCAGCAGCTTAGCGCGGGGGCCAGAGACCCAGTACTTC. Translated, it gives CASSLARGPETQYF.